This is a list of T cell receptor beta chains from one sample in a study of cytomegalovirus exposure and HLA in healthy donors. Here immunoSEQ multiplex PCR was the method, and the copy in TCRdb shows in-frame clones only, minus some. The sample yields 90,000 to 150,000 clones, 80% to 90% seen once. Sequencing input: PBMCs. All receptors derive from a man aged 18 to 29 in good health and CMV-seropositive. Each CDR3 is given with its conserved first and last residue. A D gene is named only where the DNA matches it firmly. Not every row has a clone size; where given, it reads once, few, many or a size class.

cdr3_nt | cdr3_aa | clone_size | d_call | cdr3_length | j_call | v_call
TGTGCCAGCAGCTCACCGCCGGGAGTCAAACCGACACTCTACGAGCAGTACTTC | CASSSPPGVKPTLYEQYF | few | - | 18 | TRBJ2-7 | TRBV7-9
TGTGCCAGCAGCCAAGATGGAAAACAGGGGGGGAAAGGCTACACCTTC | CASSQDGKQGGKGYTF | - | TRBD1 | 16 | TRBJ1-2 | TRBV14
TGTGCCAGCAGTGAGACCGGGACAGGGCTCCGGCAGACCCAGTACTTC | CASSETGTGLRQTQYF | - | TRBD1 | 16 | TRBJ2-5 | TRBV6-1
TGTGCCACCAGCGCGGGGCAGGGAAGTAATTCACCCCTCCACTTT | CATSAGQGSNSPLHF | - | - | 15 | TRBJ1-6 | TRBV15
TGTGCCAGCAGCTTAGTTGAGGGGGTGAACACTGAAGCTTTCTTT | CASSLVEGVNTEAFF | - | - | 15 | TRBJ1-1 | TRBV11-1
TGTGCCAGCAGTTTAATCCACGAACTCTATGGCTACACCTTC | CASSLIHELYGYTF | - | - | 14 | TRBJ1-2 | TRBV28
TGCGCCAGCAGTGAGAAGGGGGGGGATGGCTACACCTTC | CASSEKGGDGYTF | once | - | 13 | TRBJ1-2 | TRBV10-2
TGTGCCAGCAGCTTCCCCGGACAGGCCCTCTCCTCGGGCTACACCTTC | CASSFPGQALSSGYTF | - | TRBD1 | 16 | TRBJ1-2 | TRBV5-6
TGTGCCAGCAGTGAAAAAGGCACAGAGTCGAACACTGAAGCTTTCTTT | CASSEKGTESNTEAFF | - | - | 16 | TRBJ1-1 | TRBV6-1
TGTGCCAGCAGACCTAGCGGGTCCCTGGGGGAAAAACTGTTTTTT | CASRPSGSLGEKLFF | - | - | 15 | TRBJ1-4 | TRBV27
TGTGCCAGCAGCCTTACCGATCGACAGTATGAGCAGTTCTTC | CASSLTDRQYEQFF | - | - | 14 | TRBJ2-1 | TRBV4-2
TGTGCCAGCAGTCCGGGGGGGTACGAGCAGTACTTC | CASSPGGYEQYF | - | TRBD2 | 12 | TRBJ2-7 | TRBV28
TGTGCCAGCAGCACGCGGACCGGGGGGGGCTACTACAATGAGCAGTTCTTC | CASSTRTGGGYYNEQFF | - | TRBD2 | 17 | TRBJ2-1 | TRBV7-2
TGCGCCAGCAGCCACCGAGACAGGGAAGGGACTGAAGCTTTCTTT | CASSHRDREGTEAFF | - | TRBD1 | 15 | TRBJ1-1 | TRBV4-1
TGTGCCTGGAGTGTAGGACAGGGAAGCACTGAAGCTTTCTTT | CAWSVGQGSTEAFF | - | TRBD1 | 14 | TRBJ1-1 | TRBV30
TGTGCCAGCAGCCCAGGCCTCAGGGATGGGTACTATGGCTACACCTTC | CASSPGLRDGYYGYTF | - | - | 16 | TRBJ1-2 | TRBV7-6
TGTGCCAGCAGTCTTCTGACAGGCTGGGAAACAGATACGCAGTATTTT | CASSLLTGWETDTQYF | medium-sized | - | 16 | TRBJ2-3 | TRBV27
TGTGCCAGCAGTGAGGGGACAACCGGAAACACCATATATTTT | CASSEGTTGNTIYF | - | - | 14 | TRBJ1-3 | TRBV28
TGTGCCAGCAGTCAAAGACTAGCGGGGCGGGGTGCGACCCAGTACTTC | CASSQRLAGRGATQYF | - | TRBD2 | 16 | TRBJ2-5 | TRBV5-4
TGTGCCAGCAGCTCTCCGGGACAGGGGCTAGAGACCCAGTACTTC | CASSSPGQGLETQYF | - | TRBD1 | 15 | TRBJ2-5 | TRBV7-2
TGTGCCAGCAGCCAAGATCTGGGGGAGGCCTATGGCTACACCTTC | CASSQDLGEAYGYTF | - | - | 15 | TRBJ1-2 | TRBV4-2
TGTGCCAGTAGTGAAAGGACAGGGATAAACGAGCAGTACTTC | CASSERTGINEQYF | - | TRBD1 | 14 | TRBJ2-7 | TRBV19
TGTGCCAGCAGTATGGACTCATGGACCTACGAGCAGTACTTC | CASSMDSWTYEQYF | - | - | 14 | TRBJ2-7 | TRBV2
TGTGCCATCAGCCAGGGACAGGGCTATGGCTACACCTTC | CAISQGQGYGYTF | - | TRBD1 | 13 | TRBJ1-2 | TRBV10-3
TGCGCCAGCAGCTTGGCCACGGCAGACAATGGCTACACCTTC | CASSLATADNGYTF | - | - | 14 | TRBJ1-2 | TRBV5-1
TGCGCCAGCAGCCACGCCGGACAGGGCGGTGAGCAGTTCTTC | CASSHAGQGGEQFF | - | TRBD1 | 14 | TRBJ2-1 | TRBV4-1
TGTGCCAGCAGCGTAGGGACTTTTCCCGATCAGCCCCAGCATTTT | CASSVGTFPDQPQHF | few | - | 15 | TRBJ1-5 | TRBV9
TGTGCCAGCAGTTACCTTACCGTACTCACGGGCACTGAAGCTTTCTTT | CASSYLTVLTGTEAFF | - | - | 16 | TRBJ1-1 | TRBV6-5
TGTGCCAGCAGCTTGGCAGACAGGGCACTGACCCAGTACTTC | CASSLADRALTQYF | - | TRBD1 | 14 | TRBJ2-5 | TRBV7-2
TGTGCCAGCAGGGGGGGGAGGCAAACGTCCTACGAGCAGTACTTC | CASRGGRQTSYEQYF | - | TRBD2 | 15 | TRBJ2-7 | TRBV2
TGTGCCAGCAGCTTTAAGGCAGGGGCTATCTACGAGCAGTACTTC | CASSFKAGAIYEQYF | - | - | 15 | TRBJ2-7 | TRBV7-2
TGTGCCAGCAGTGTCGGGGTTATCTCGTCTGGCTACACCTTC | CASSVGVISSGYTF | - | - | 14 | TRBJ1-2 | TRBV2
TGTGCCTGGATGAGGACCGGGGAGCTGTTTTTT | CAWMRTGELFF | - | - | 11 | TRBJ2-2 | TRBV30
TGTGCCACCAGCAGAGACCCTACCACAGATACGCAGTATTTT | CATSRDPTTDTQYF | - | - | 14 | TRBJ2-3 | TRBV15
TGTGCCAGCAGCTTAGGGCGGGGGGGACAGTCACCCCTCCACTTT | CASSLGRGGQSPLHF | few | TRBD1 | 15 | TRBJ1-6 | TRBV7-9
TGCGCCAGCAGCTTACCGGCGGGAGGGAGAGGTGAAGCTTTCTTT | CASSLPAGGRGEAFF | - | - | 15 | TRBJ1-1 | TRBV5-1
TGCGCCAGCAGTCCAAGGCTCGGAGGGGAGCAGTACTTC | CASSPRLGGEQYF | - | - | 13 | TRBJ2-7 | TRBV4-1
TGTGCCAGCAGCTCTTCAGGGGCCACTGGGGCCAACGTCCTGACTTTC | CASSSSGATGANVLTF | - | - | 16 | TRBJ2-6 | TRBV7-9
TGTGCCAGCAACCACGACAGGGGCGAGCAGTACTTC | CASNHDRGEQYF | few | TRBD1 | 12 | TRBJ2-7 | TRBV28
TGTGCCATCAGTGATCAGAACTATGGCTACACCTTC | CAISDQNYGYTF | - | - | 12 | TRBJ1-2 | TRBV10-3
TGTGCCAGCAAGGGACTAGCGGGGGTCCTAGGCACAGATACGCAGTATTTT | CASKGLAGVLGTDTQYF | - | TRBD2 | 17 | TRBJ2-3 | TRBV28
TGTGCCAGCAGTTACTCGGGGCTAGCGGGGGCCTACGAGCAGTACTTC | CASSYSGLAGAYEQYF | - | TRBD2 | 16 | TRBJ2-7 | TRBV6-5
TGTGCCAGCAGCCCTAGTAGCAATCAGCCCCAGCATTTT | CASSPSSNQPQHF | - | - | 13 | TRBJ1-5 | TRBV7-2